Presented here are 25 T cell receptor beta chains from one specimen sequenced in a study of T cell repertoires in cytomegalovirus infection. The antigens of these receptors remain unknown. TCRdb used MiXCR to reprocess the reads, holding one entry per CDR3 protein. The sample has 700,000 to 850,000 distinct CDR3 sequences; 30% to 35% are singletons. This sample comprised cultured CD8+ T cells from PBMCs, obtained from culture after CMV antigen stimulation. Source of these receptors: a human donor in good health (CMV status not recorded). Some clones in this sample may be carry-over from other donors' samples.

This clonotype was recorded a few times. V usage is TRBV28 and J usage is TRBJ2-5, with TRBD2 matching over 11 bases. Per germline, CDR1 MDHEN and CDR2 SYDVKM. The V gene end was trimmed by 8 bases and the J gene end by 2 bases; junction bases not matched to a gene: 10. CDR3 size: 16 residues. The CDR3 reads CASDQPTSGAQETQYF. CDR3 sequence (DNA): TGTGCCAGCGACCAACCGACTAGCGGGGCTCAAGAGACCCAGTACTTC.

V usage is TRBV7-2 and J usage is TRBJ2-7; 11 bases fit TRBD1. Per the germline V gene, CDR1 is SGHTA and CDR2 is FQGNSA. The CDR3 has 17 residues. V lost 1 base, J lost 1 base, and 6 bases stayed unmatched. The CDR3 reads CASSLDRGTGGSYEQYV. CDR3 coding DNA: TGTGCCAGCAGCTTAGACAGAGGGACAGGGGGATCCTACGAGCAGTACGTC.

In its sample, this clonotype was seen many times. The chain combines TRBV7-9 with TRBJ2-1, with TRBD2 identical over 8 bases. There are 16 residues in the CDR3. The V segment lost 8 bases and the J segment 0 bases; nucleotides outside the gene matches: 9. The V gene's germline CDR1 is SEHNR and CDR2 FQNEAQ (reference sequence). The CDR3 is CASASGGQLSYNEQFF. The CDR3, as DNA: TGTGCCAGCGCCAGCGGGGGCCAACTCTCCTACAATGAGCAGTTCTTC.

This clonotype was recorded at least ten times. The chain links TRBV7-9 to TRBJ2-1; tentative D call: TRBD1 (6 bases). The CDR3 spans 15 residues. The V and J ends lost 8 bases and 2 bases respectively, with 16 bases between them. CDR1 SEHNR and CDR2 FQNEAQ come from the germline V gene (reference sequence). The CDR3: CASEDWTATYNEQFF. The CDR3 bases are TGTGCCAGCGAGGATTGGACAGCTACCTACAATGAGCAGTTCTTC. Full variable domain (missing parts from reference TRBV7-9 and TRBJ2-1): DTGVSQNPRHKITKRGQNVTFRCDPISEHNRLYWYRQTLGQGPEFLTYFQNEAQLEKSRLLSDRFSAERPKGSFSTLEIQRTEQGDSAMYLCASEDWTATYNEQFFGPGTRLTVL.

This clonotype came up a few times. The chain recombines TRBV12-5 with TRBJ1-2; D gene uncertain. V was shortened by 4 bases and J by 4 bases, with 13 bases between the two germline ends. The V gene's germline CDR1 is LGHNT and CDR2 FRNRAP. The CDR3 loop spans 14 amino acids. The DNA of the CDR3 is TGTGCTAGTGGTTCCGGGAGTACGAGCTATGGCTACACCTTC. Residues: CASGSGSTSYGYTF. The full variable domain, completed using reference TRBV12-5 and TRBJ1-2, is DARVTQTPRHKVTEMGQEVTMRCQPILGHNTVFWYRQTMMQGLELLAYFRNRAPLDDSGMPKDRFSAEMPDATLATLKIQPSEPRDSAVYFCASGSGSTSYGYTFGSGTRLTVV.

The V gene is TRBV7-9, the J gene TRBJ2-7; 10 positions match TRBD2. The CDR3 consists of 16 residues. V was clipped by 5 bases and J by 2 bases; unmatched bases: 9. Germline-derived CDR1 and CDR2 are SEHNR and FQNEAQ (reference sequence). The CDR3 region is CASSLERTSGTYEQYF. The CDR3 DNA follows: TGTGCCAGCAGCCTGGAGCGGACTAGCGGAACCTACGAGCAGTACTTC.

This clonotype was detected a few times. The gene calls are TRBV6-1 and TRBJ1-1; TRBD1 matches at 7 bases. The length of the CDR3 is 16 residues. CDR1 and CDR2 (germline): MNHNS, SASEGT. Trimming cost V 5 bases and J 7 bases; bases outside gene matches: 16. DNA for the CDR3: TGTGCCAGCAGTCATCAGGGGGTATACCTTCTATTTGAAGCTTTCTTT. This sequence encodes CASSHQGVYLLFEAFF.

The V call is TRBV6-8, the J call TRBJ2-7, with D possibly matching TRBD2 (6 bases). The CDR3 is 13 residues long. V was clipped by 5 bases and J by 6 bases, with 14 bases between them. Germline V gives CDR1 MNHGY, CDR2 SAAAGT. The CDR3 loop reads CASSRGYGSEQYV. For the CDR3, the DNA is TGTGCCAGCAGTCGGGGATACGGGAGCGAGCAGTACGTC.

V usage is TRBV6-2 or TRBV6-3 and J usage is TRBJ1-1, with D maybe TRBD1 (6 bases). CDR1 and CDR2 from the germline V gene are MNHEY and SVGEGT. This CDR3 spans 14 amino acids. Trimming removed 2 bases from V and 1 base from J, with 8 bases in between. The CDR3 nucleotides read TGTGCCAGCAGTTACGGGACATCGAACACTGAAGCTTTCTTT. Translation: CASSYGTSNTEAFF.

Only one count was recorded for this clonotype. V gene TRBV2 combines with J gene TRBJ1-6; D is possibly TRBD1 (5 bases). Germline V gene data show CDR1 as SNHLY and CDR2 as FYNNEI. There are 15 residues in the CDR3. V was cut by 2 bases and J by 7 bases, with 12 bases left in between. The CDR3 loop reads CASSEIRAENSPLHF. The CDR3 DNA follows: TGTGCCAGCAGTGAAATCAGGGCGGAAAATTCACCCCTCCACTTT.

This clonotype was observed a handful of times. The J gene is TRBJ2-3, the V gene TRBV27, with 10 bases aligning to TRBD2. Germline V gives CDR1 MNHEY, CDR2 SMNVEV (reference sequence). The CDR3 extends over 18 amino acids. V was clipped by 2 bases and J by 2 bases; unmatched bases: 10. The CDR3: CASSLRLAGASYTDTQYF. In nucleotides, the CDR3 is TGTGCCAGCAGTTTACGTCTAGCGGGGGCCAGCTACACAGATACGCAGTATTTT.

Only a few counts were recorded for this clonotype. This chain connects TRBV7-9 to TRBJ2-5; the D gene is possibly TRBD2 (5 bases). CDR1 and CDR2 from the germline V gene are SEHNR and FQNEAQ (reference sequence). The V gene lost 2 bases and the J gene lost 9 bases, with 16 bases spanning the gap. The length of the CDR3 is 14 residues. The CDR3 sequence is CASSLNGWKEAQYF. CDR3 sequence (DNA): TGTGCCAGCAGCTTAAACGGATGGAAGGAGGCCCAGTACTTC. The variable domain in full, with the rest retrieved from reference TRBV7-9 and TRBJ2-5, is DTGVSQNPRHKITKRGQNVTFRCDPISEHNRLYWYRQTLGQGPEFLTYFQNEAQLEKSRLLSDRFSAERPKGSFSTLEIQRTEQGDSAMYLCASSLNGWKEAQYFGPGTRLLVL.

In its sample, this clonotype was seen a few times. V and J are TRBV25-1 and TRBJ1-4, with TRBD1 matching over 7 bases. The V gene end was trimmed by 6 bases and the J gene end by 16 bases; junction bases not matched to a gene: 8. The CDR3 covers 11 residues. Looked up from germline, CDR1 is MGHDK and CDR2 is SYGVNS. The CDR3 nucleotides read TGTGCCAGCAGACTACAGGGGTGTGGGTTTTTT. It is translated as CASRLQGCGFF.

The rearrangement links TRBV7-4 to TRBJ1-1, with unresolved D. V was shortened by 5 bases and J by 6 bases, with 10 bases between the two germline ends. The germline CDR1 and CDR2 sequences are SGHVT and SQSDAQ. There are 12 residues in the CDR3. In nucleotides, the CDR3 is TGTGCCAGCAGCCCATTGGAGGCTGAAGCTTTCTTT. It is translated as CASSPLEAEAFF.

The chain carries TRBV7-9 and TRBJ2-3; D gene ambiguous. This CDR3 spans 15 amino acids. V was cut by 8 bases and J by 0 bases, with 15 bases left in between. Germline V gene sequence: CDR1 SEHNR, CDR2 FQNEAQ (reference sequence). The CDR3 DNA reads TGTGCCAGCGGCACAACCCGGAGAAGCACAGATACGCAGTATTTT. This translates into CASGTTRRSTDTQYF.

In nucleotides, the CDR3 is TGTGCCAGCGGGCTTGGTAACACCGGGGAGCTGTTTTTT. Protein product: CASGLGNTGELFF. The chain employs TRBV27 and TRBJ2-2; D gene unclear. CDR1 MNHEY and CDR2 SMNVEV come from the germline V gene (reference sequence). Trimming stripped 8 bases from V and 2 bases from J, with 9 bases between. This CDR3 comprises 13 residues.

The genes are TRBV5-6 and TRBJ1-2, with TRBD1 identical over 8 bases. This CDR3 contains 14 residues. Trimming at V came to 4 bases and at J to 4 bases, leaving 6 bases not matched to a gene. CDR1 SGHDT and CDR2 YYEEEE come from the germline V gene. The CDR3 region is CASSDGTGLYGYTF. Written as DNA, the CDR3 is TGTGCCAGCAGCGACGGGACAGGACTCTATGGCTACACCTTC.

This clonotype came up a few times. The chain combines TRBV6-5 with TRBJ1-4; TRBD1 is a possible D gene (5 bases). Germline loops: CDR1 MNHEY, CDR2 SVGAGI. V gave up 6 bases and J gave up 6 bases, with 14 bases separating them. The CDR3 consists of 14 residues. CDR3 in amino acids: CASSPQGGYEKLFF. DNA for the CDR3: TGTGCCAGCAGCCCCCAGGGCGGGTATGAAAAACTGTTTTTT.

The J gene is TRBJ1-2, the V gene TRBV12-3 or TRBV12-4, with D hard to call. V was shortened by 7 bases and J by 3 bases, with 12 bases between the two germline ends. The CDR3 runs to 13 residues. The CDR3 DNA follows: TGTGCCAGCACTCTCCGGCTTGACTATGGCTACACCTTC. Translated, it gives CASTLRLDYGYTF.

This chain links TRBV29-1 with TRBJ2-7; D is perhaps TRBD1 (6 bases). CDR1 and CDR2 from the germline V gene are SQVTM and ANQGSEA. The CDR3 has 13 amino acids. Trimming stripped 3 bases from V and 2 bases from J, with 11 bases between. CDR3 DNA sequence: TGCAGCGTTGAGCTCGACAGGCCCTACGAGCAGTACTTC. This encodes CSVELDRPYEQYF.

V and J are TRBV27 and TRBJ2-2, with 12 bases fitting TRBD2. Germline CDR1 MNHEY, CDR2 SMNVEV (reference sequence). The CDR3 totals 17 residues. The V gene end was trimmed by 2 bases and the J gene end by 3 bases; junction bases not matched to a gene: 4. CDR3 DNA: TGTGCCAGCAGTTTAGGGCTAGCGGGGGGGGACACCGGGGAGCTGTTTTTT. Translating gives CASSLGLAGGDTGELFF.

This clonotype showed up just once. V gene TRBV20-1 combines with J gene TRBJ2-3, with 9 bases identical to TRBD2. The V and J ends lost 2 bases and 4 bases, in that order; junction bases with no gene match: 4. Per germline, CDR1 DFQATT and CDR2 SNEGSKA (reference sequence). The CDR3 runs 14 residues. The CDR3 bases are TGCAGTGCTAGAAGGCGGGGGGGCGCAGATACGCAGTATTTT. Protein product: CSARRRGGADTQYF.

The chain couples TRBV6-2 or TRBV6-3 to TRBJ2-1; tentatively, D is TRBD1 (6 bases). Trimming left V 0 bases short and J 10 bases short, with 22 bases between. The CDR3 length is 17 residues. The germline CDR1 and CDR2 sequences are MNHEY and SVGEGT. This CDR3 reads CASSYSPIYREVGEQFF. The DNA for the CDR3 is TGTGCCAGCAGTTACTCGCCAATTTACAGGGAAGTGGGAGAGCAGTTCTTC.

For this clonotype: The CDR3 carries no conserved terminal phenylalanine or tryptophan, so it likely arises from a read error. The rearrangement links TRBV2 to TRBJ2-1, with D maybe TRBD2 (6 bases). Germline loops: CDR1 SNHLY, CDR2 FYNNEI. The CDR3 is made up of 17 amino acids. V was trimmed by 4 bases and J by 8 bases, leaving 24 bases between them. The CDR3 sequence: CASSATLGDFQGYEQFL. The CDR3 nucleotides read TGTGCCAGCAGTGCCACGCTAGGGGACTTCCAGGGATATGAGCAGTTCTTA.

V gene TRBV11-1 combines with J gene TRBJ2-1; 9 positions agree with TRBD2. V gave up 1 base and J gave up 8 bases; unmatched junction bases: 6. This CDR3 spans 15 amino acids. Germline CDR1 is SGHAT and CDR2 is FQDESV (reference sequence). The CDR3 DNA sequence: TGTGCCAGCAGCTTAGTGCGGCGGGGGGGCTATGAGCAGTTCTTC. It yields the protein CASSLVRRGGYEQFF. Looking up the rest from reference TRBV11-1 and TRBJ2-1 gives the full variable domain: EAEVAQSPRYKITEKSQAVAFWCDPISGHATLYWYRQILGQGPELLVQFQDESVVDDSQLPKDRFSAERLKGVDSTLKIQPAELGDSAMYLCASSLVRRGGYEQFFGPGTRLTVL.